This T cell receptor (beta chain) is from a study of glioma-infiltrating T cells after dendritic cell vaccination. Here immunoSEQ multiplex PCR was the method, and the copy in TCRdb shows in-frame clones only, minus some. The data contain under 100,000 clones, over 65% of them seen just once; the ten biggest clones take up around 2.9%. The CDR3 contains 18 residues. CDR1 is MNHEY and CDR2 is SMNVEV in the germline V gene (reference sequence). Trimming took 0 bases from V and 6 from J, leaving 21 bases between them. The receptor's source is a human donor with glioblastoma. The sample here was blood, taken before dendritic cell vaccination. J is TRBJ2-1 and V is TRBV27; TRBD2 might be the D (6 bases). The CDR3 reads CASSLSLPGAFLSNEQFF. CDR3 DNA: TGTGCCAGCAGTTTATCCCTTCCGGGAGCTTTTCTCTCCAATGAGCAGTTCTTC.